Following are 23 T cell receptor beta chains from one sample sequenced in a study of T cell responses to AZD1222 COVID-19 vaccine. Clones were sequenced by immunoSEQ multiplex PCR, and TCRdb holds only the in-frame ones, with some missing. The sample has approximately 74,000 clones, about nine tenths seen once. Specimen: peripheral blood, collected on day 0 of AZD1222 vaccination. These receptors were collected from an adult in good health.

This clone was counted only a few times. The chain uses TRBV19 and TRBJ1-5; D uncertain. The V and J ends lost 7 bases and 4 bases respectively, with 14 bases between them. The CDR3 has 14 residues. CDR1 is LNHDA, CDR2 SQIVND, per germline (reference sequence). The CDR3 region is CASTKMGYNQPQHF. CDR3 bases: TGTGCCAGTACTAAAATGGGGTATAATCAGCCCCAGCATTTT.

The gene calls are TRBV18 and TRBJ1-5; D unresolved. The germline V and J ends were trimmed by 6 bases and 5 bases, with 14 bases remaining between them. Germline values: CDR1 KGHSH, CDR2 LQKENI. CDR3 length equals 14 residues. CDR3 sequence reads: CASSRGGRDQPQHF. CDR3 DNA: TGTGCCAGCTCCCGAGGCGGCCGCGATCAGCCCCAGCATTTT.

V gene TRBV7-2 combines with J gene TRBJ2-7, with D hard to call. The CDR3 runs 15 residues. In germline, CDR1 is SGHTA, CDR2 FQGNSA. The V and J ends lost 5 bases and 1 base respectively, with 15 bases between them. CDR3 sequence reads: CASSQQTFRSYEQYF. The DNA for the CDR3 is TGTGCCAGCAGCCAGCAGACATTTAGGTCCTACGAGCAGTACTTC.

The rearrangement uses TRBV11-2 and TRBJ2-7; no definite D call. The CDR3 extends over 12 amino acids. Germline-derived CDR1 and CDR2 are SGHAT and FQNNGV. V lost 0 bases to trimming and J lost 6 bases, with 6 bases between them. CDR3 protein: CASSLDRIEQYF. CDR3 sequence (DNA): TGTGCCAGCAGCTTAGACCGAATCGAGCAGTACTTC.

The chain couples TRBV4-2 to TRBJ1-2, with D unresolved. The V and J ends lost 0 bases and 5 bases respectively, with 13 bases between them. The germline V gene encodes CDR1 LGHNA and CDR2 YNFKEQ. The CDR3 contains 15 residues. CDR3 coding DNA: TGTGCCAGCAGCCAAGATAAGAGGGAGGTGTATGGCTACACCTTC. This encodes CASSQDKREVYGYTF.

This rearrangement joins TRBV6-5 to TRBJ1-5, with TRBD1 matching 7 bases. The CDR3 contains 15 residues. J was trimmed by 3 bases and V by 6 bases; bases with no gene match: 8. Germline V CDR1 and CDR2: MNHEY, SVGAGI. The CDR3 bases are TGTGCCAGCAGAGAGGGACAGAGCTACAATCAGCCCCAGCATTTT. Translation: CASREGQSYNQPQHF.

This clone was seen a handful of times. J is TRBJ1-4 and V is TRBV11-2, with 7 bases identical to TRBD1. The CDR3 covers 15 residues. Trimming cost V 3 bases and J 7 bases; bases outside gene matches: 8. In germline, CDR1 is SGHAT, CDR2 FQNNGV. The CDR3 here is CASSFLGGTAEKLFF. The DNA of the CDR3 is TGTGCCAGCAGCTTTTTGGGGGGGACAGCTGAAAAACTGTTTTTT. The complete variable domain, with remaining parts taken from reference TRBV11-2 and TRBJ1-4, reads EAGVAQSPRYKIIEKRQSVAFWCNPISGHATLYWYQQILGQGPKLLIQFQNNGVVDDSQLPKDRFSAERLKGVDSTLKIQPAKLEDSAVYLCASSFLGGTAEKLFFGSGTQLSVL.

The V and J genes are TRBV9 and TRBJ2-2; D perhaps matches TRBD1 (6 bases). In germline, CDR1 is SGDLS, CDR2 YYNGEE. V was pared by 6 bases and J by 6 bases, with 15 bases between. This CDR3 has 14 amino acids. CDR3 loop: CASNRFKGAGELFF. DNA for the CDR3: TGTGCCAGCAATCGTTTTAAGGGGGCCGGGGAGCTGTTTTTT.

V is TRBV11-2 and J is TRBJ1-1; no clear D gene. The length of the CDR3 is 15 residues. V dropped 7 bases and J dropped 3 bases, with 18 bases sitting between them. Per germline, CDR1 SGHAT and CDR2 FQNNGV. The CDR3 DNA reads TGTGCCAGCAACAGAGGGCTCGGGTCCGACACTGAAGCTTTCTTT. This encodes CASNRGLGSDTEAFF. The whole variable domain, remainder taken from reference TRBV11-2 and TRBJ1-1, is EAGVAQSPRYKIIEKRQSVAFWCNPISGHATLYWYQQILGQGPKLLIQFQNNGVVDDSQLPKDRFSAERLKGVDSTLKIQPAKLEDSAVYLCASNRGLGSDTEAFFGQGTRLTVV.

CDR3 coding DNA: TGTGCCAGTAAGAATGTGGGCAGGGATGATGAAAAACTGTTTTTT. Translation: CASKNVGRDDEKLFF. The V call is TRBV19, the J call TRBJ1-4, with D possibly being TRBD1 (5 bases). Trimming removed 7 bases at V and 6 bases at J, with 18 bases between. Germline V gene sequence: CDR1 LNHDA, CDR2 SQIVND (reference sequence). CDR3 length: 15 amino acids. Together with reference TRBV19 and TRBJ1-4, the CDR3 gives the full variable domain: DGGITQSPKYLFRKEGQNVTLSCEQNLNHDAMYWYRQDPGQGLRLIYYSQIVNDFQKGDIAEGYSVSREKKESFPLTVTSAQKNPTAFYLCASKNVGRDDEKLFFGSGTQLSVL.

V and J are TRBV23-1 and TRBJ1-4; maybe TRBD1 (5 bases). TRBV23-1 is given ORF status, its function remaining uncertain. With 8 bases removed from V and 8 bases from J, the gap between germline ends came to 15 bases. The CDR3 has 13 amino acids. The CDR3 sequence is CASRGTSKEKLFF. CDR3 nucleotide sequence: TGCGCCAGCCGAGGGACCTCCAAAGAAAAACTGTTTTTT.

The CDR3 is CASRGDQGGQQPQHF. The CDR3 DNA reads as TGTGCCAGCAGAGGGGACCAAGGAGGTCAACAGCCCCAGCATTTT. This chain links TRBV28 with TRBJ1-5; TRBD1 might be the D (5 bases). The V end lost 6 bases, the J end lost 7 bases, and 19 bases lay between the germline ends. Looked up from germline, CDR1 is MDHEN and CDR2 is SYDVKM. The CDR3 runs to 15 residues.

The chain uses TRBV7-9 and TRBJ2-7; tentatively, D is TRBD1 or TRBD2 (5 bases each). V was pared by 2 bases and J by 0 bases, with 8 bases between. This CDR3 has 14 residues. Germline lookup yields CDR1 SEHNR and CDR2 FQNEAQ (reference sequence). The CDR3 region has the DNA TGTGCCAGCAGCTTACTGGGACCCTCCTACGAGCAGTACTTC. Protein sequence: CASSLLGPSYEQYF.

The J gene is TRBJ2-7, the V gene TRBV29-1, with D possibly being TRBD1 or TRBD2 (6 bases each). The germline CDR1 and CDR2 sequences are SQVTM and ANQGSEA. Trimming removed 6 bases at V and 0 bases at J, with 18 bases between. The length of the CDR3 is 15 residues. The CDR3 spells CSVKGGRPDSYEQYF. The CDR3 DNA sequence: TGCAGCGTGAAGGGGGGCAGGCCCGACTCCTACGAGCAGTACTTC.

This clone was seen a single time. V and J are TRBV18 and TRBJ1-5; maybe TRBD1 (5 bases). V was shortened by 3 bases and J by 4 bases, with 7 bases between the two germline ends. Germline assignment: CDR1 KGHSH and CDR2 LQKENI. The CDR3 covers 13 residues. The CDR3 nucleotides are TGTGCCAGCTCACCCAGGGAAAATCAGCCCCAGCATTTT. Translation: CASSPRENQPQHF.

The chain employs TRBV4-2 and TRBJ1-2, with D perhaps matching TRBD1 (5 bases). Trimming removed 0 bases at V and 4 bases at J, with 12 bases between. Germline CDR1 and CDR2: LGHNA and YNFKEQ. The CDR3 runs to 15 residues. CDR3 residues: CASSQEEGGVYGYTF. DNA for the CDR3: TGTGCCAGCAGCCAAGAGGAGGGAGGGGTCTATGGCTACACCTTC.

The chain couples TRBV9 to TRBJ2-5; TRBD2 matches at 9 bases. This CDR3 contains 14 residues. V lost 4 bases and J lost 4; bases outside the gene matches: 5. In germline, CDR1 is SGDLS, CDR2 YYNGEE. The chain's CDR3 is CASSRVSGRETQYF. DNA for the CDR3: TGTGCCAGCAGCCGGGTTAGCGGGAGAGAGACCCAGTACTTC.

This chain links TRBV19 with TRBJ2-7; D possibly uses TRBD1 or TRBD2 (5 bases each). The CDR3 is 13 residues long. Trimming pared 5 bases from V and 3 bases from J, leaving 11 bases between. CDR1 is LNHDA, CDR2 SQIVND, per germline (reference sequence). The CDR3 loop is CASSGGFGYEQYF. CDR3 nucleotide sequence: TGTGCCAGTAGTGGGGGATTTGGCTACGAGCAGTACTTC. Full variable domain (missing parts from reference TRBV19 and TRBJ2-7): DGGITQSPKYLFRKEGQNVTLSCEQNLNHDAMYWYRQDPGQGLRLIYYSQIVNDFQKGDIAEGYSVSREKKESFPLTVTSAQKNPTAFYLCASSGGFGYEQYFGPGTRLTVT.

The chain couples TRBV28 to TRBJ1-4; no clear D gene. Trimming removed 2 bases from V and 6 bases from J, with 7 bases in between. The CDR3 is 13 amino acids. Germline V gene lookup returns CDR1 MDHEN and CDR2 SYDVKM. DNA for the CDR3: TGTGCCAGCAGTTTACGTCGGTATGAAAAACTGTTTTTT. The encoded protein is CASSLRRYEKLFF.

This chain links TRBV6-6 with TRBJ1-1; D gene uncertain. There are 14 residues in the CDR3. Germline loops: CDR1 MNHNY, CDR2 SVGAGI (reference sequence). Trimming left V 2 bases short and J 2 bases short, with 9 bases between. The CDR3 region is CASSYGRTNTEAFF. The CDR3 nucleotides are TGTGCCAGCAGTTACGGGCGGACCAACACTGAAGCTTTCTTT.

This chain joins TRBV4-3 and TRBJ2-2; D is ambiguous. The length of the CDR3 is 14 residues. V lost 0 bases and J 7 bases, leaving 9 bases between the germline ends. Per the germline V gene, CDR1 is LGHNA and CDR2 is YSLEER. Here the CDR3 reads CASSQDHLIGELFF. DNA for the CDR3: TGCGCCAGCAGCCAAGATCACCTCATCGGGGAGCTGTTTTTT.

V gene TRBV7-9 combines with J gene TRBJ1-5; D is unresolved. The CDR3 spans 14 residues. Trimming shortened V by 5 bases and J by 0 bases, and 8 bases separated the two germline ends. Germline CDR1 SEHNR, CDR2 FQNEAQ (reference sequence). The CDR3 sequence: CASSGPNSNQPQHF. Here the CDR3 DNA reads TGTGCCAGCAGCGGTCCCAATAGCAATCAGCCCCAGCATTTT.

The V and J genes are TRBV4-3 and TRBJ1-4, with TRBD1 as a possible D gene (5 bases). The germline V gene encodes CDR1 LGHNA and CDR2 YSLEER. The CDR3 sequence is 18 residues long. Trimming took 0 bases from V and 8 from J, leaving 22 bases between them. The CDR3 is CASSQDFSRTSRMEKLFF. The CDR3, as DNA: TGCGCCAGCAGCCAAGATTTTTCACGGACATCACGGATGGAAAAACTGTTTTTT.